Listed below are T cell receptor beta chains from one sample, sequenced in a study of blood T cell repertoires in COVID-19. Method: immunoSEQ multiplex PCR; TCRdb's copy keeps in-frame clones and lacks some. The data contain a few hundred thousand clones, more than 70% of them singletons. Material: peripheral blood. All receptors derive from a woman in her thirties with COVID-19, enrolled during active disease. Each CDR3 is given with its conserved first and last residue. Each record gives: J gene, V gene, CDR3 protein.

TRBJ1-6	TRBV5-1	CASSLGGQGISPLHF
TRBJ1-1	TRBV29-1	CSAGIGGSSTEAFF
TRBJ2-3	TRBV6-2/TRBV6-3	CASSYGRESRKSDTQYF
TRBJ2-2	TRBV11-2	CASSLGTDSPAGELFF
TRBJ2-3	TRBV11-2	CASSVRPSGFTDTQYF
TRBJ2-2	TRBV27	CASSFSGSNTGELFF
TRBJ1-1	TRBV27	CASSFLVTGGSNTEAFF
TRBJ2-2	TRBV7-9	CASSSNEEYTGELFF
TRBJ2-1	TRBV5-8	CASSLGAGDPNEQFF
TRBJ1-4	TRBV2	CASSGLGQRRLEEKLFF
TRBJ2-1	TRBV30	CAWSVLPSNEQFF
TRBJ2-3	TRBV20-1	CSASPPTRSTDTQYF
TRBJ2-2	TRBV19	CASSAAYRGQISNTGELFF
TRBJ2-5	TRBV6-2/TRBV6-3	CASSYGPFLEETQYF